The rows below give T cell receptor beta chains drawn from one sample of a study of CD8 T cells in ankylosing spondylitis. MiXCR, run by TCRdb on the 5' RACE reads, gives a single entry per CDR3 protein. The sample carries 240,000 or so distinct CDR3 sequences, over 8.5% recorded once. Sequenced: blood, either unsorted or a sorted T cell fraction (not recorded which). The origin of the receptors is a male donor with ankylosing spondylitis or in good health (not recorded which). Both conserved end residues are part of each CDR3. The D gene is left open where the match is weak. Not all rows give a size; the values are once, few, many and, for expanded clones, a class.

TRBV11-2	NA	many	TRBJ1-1	TGTGCCAGCAGCAATAGTCGTCGGGGCGGCACTGAAGCTTTCTTT	CASSNSRRGGTEAFF
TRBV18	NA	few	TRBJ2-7	TGTGCCAGCTCACCATCGGCAGGGCCTTTCTACGAGCAGTACTTC	CASSPSAGPFYEQYF
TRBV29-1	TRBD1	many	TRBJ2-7	TGCAGCGTGACAGGGCTCAACTACGAGCAGTACTTC	CSVTGLNYEQYF
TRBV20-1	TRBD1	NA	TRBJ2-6	TGCAGTGCTAGAACAGGGGGCTCTGGGGCCAACGTCCTGACTTTC	CSARTGGSGANVLTF
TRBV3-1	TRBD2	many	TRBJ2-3	TGTGCCAGCAGCCCCCTCCGGGAGGGTACGCAGTATTTT	CASSPLREGTQYF
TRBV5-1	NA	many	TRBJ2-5	TGCGCCAGCAGCGGGGATCTTCGGGAGACCCAGTACTTC	CASSGDLRETQYF
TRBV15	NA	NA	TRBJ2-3	TGTGCCACCAGCAGACCTAAGGACGGGGTGGGCACAGATACGCAGTATTTT	CATSRPKDGVGTDTQYF
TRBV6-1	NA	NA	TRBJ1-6	TGTGCCAGCAGCGGACAACCGCCCAATTCACCCCTCCACTTT	CASSGQPPNSPLHF
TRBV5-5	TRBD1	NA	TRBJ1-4	TGTGCCAGCAGCTTGGTCCCCGGGACAGCTAATGAAAAACTGTTTTTT	CASSLVPGTANEKLFF
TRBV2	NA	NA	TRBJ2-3	TGTGCCAGCAGAAAGCCCGAAGCGGCCCCCACAGATACGCAGTATTTT	CASRKPEAAPTDTQYF
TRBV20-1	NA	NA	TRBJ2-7	TGCAGTGCTAGAGTTACGTCCGGGGGAGGATACGAGCAGTACTTC	CSARVTSGGGYEQYF
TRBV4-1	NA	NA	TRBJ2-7	TGCGCCAGCAGCCAAGATAGGGATCTCGGCTACGAGCAGTACTTC	CASSQDRDLGYEQYF
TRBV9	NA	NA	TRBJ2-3	TGTGCCAGCAGCTTTGGGACTTCGAGGGATACGCAGTATTTT	CASSFGTSRDTQYF
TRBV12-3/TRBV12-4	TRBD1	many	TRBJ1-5	TGTGCCAGCAGTTTAGACAGGGGGGGACAGCCCCAGCATTTT	CASSLDRGGQPQHF
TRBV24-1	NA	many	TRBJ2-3	TGTGCCACCAGTGATCCCGAGACAGATACGCAGTATTTT	CATSDPETDTQYF
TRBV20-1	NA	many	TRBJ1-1	TGCAGTGCTGGAGGCCGGGTCAAGGACACTGAAGCTTTCTTT	CSAGGRVKDTEAFF
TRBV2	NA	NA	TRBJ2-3	TGTGCCAGCAGTGAGTGGGACTCCTACACAGATACGCAGTATTTT	CASSEWDSYTDTQYF
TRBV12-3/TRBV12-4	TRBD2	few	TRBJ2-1	TGTGCCAGCAGTTTAGGCGGGAGTGGCAATGAGCAGTTCTTC	CASSLGGSGNEQFF
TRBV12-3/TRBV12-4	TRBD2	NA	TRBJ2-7	TGTGCCAGCAGTCTCCAGACTAGCGGGAGGCCTGGAAGCCACGAGCAGTACTTC	CASSLQTSGRPGSHEQYF
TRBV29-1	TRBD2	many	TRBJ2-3	TGCAGCGCGCTAAGTGCGGGGGTCACAGATACGCAGTATTTT	CSALSAGVTDTQYF
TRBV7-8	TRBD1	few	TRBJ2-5	TGTGCCAGCCGCGAAGACAGGGGGCTAGAGACCCAGTACTTC	CASREDRGLETQYF
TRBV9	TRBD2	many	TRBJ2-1	TGTGCCAGCAGCCACCGTCCTGAGACTAGCGGGGGTTACAATGAGCAGTTCTTC	CASSHRPETSGGYNEQFF
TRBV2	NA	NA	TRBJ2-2	TGTGCCCCCACCCCTCGGGCCTCCGGCCCTAACACCGGGGAGCTGTTTTTT	CAPTPRASGPNTGELFF
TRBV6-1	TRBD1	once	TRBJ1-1	TGTGCCAGTCAGACCGGGACAGTGAACACTGAAGCTTTCTTT	CASQTGTVNTEAFF
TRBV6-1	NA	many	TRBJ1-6	TGTGCCAGCAGCTGGTCGGGCCACGACTCACCCCTCCACTTT	CASSWSGHDSPLHF
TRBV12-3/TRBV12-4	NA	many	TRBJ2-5	TGTGCCAGCAGCCTCGAGGCCCACCAAGAGACCCAGTACTTC	CASSLEAHQETQYF
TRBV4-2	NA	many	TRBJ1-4	TGTGCCAGCAGCCAAGGTCCTCCAGGGGCTAATGAAAAACTGTTTTTT	CASSQGPPGANEKLFF
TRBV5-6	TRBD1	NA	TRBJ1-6	TGTGCCAGCAGAGACAGGGTGGGATTAAATTCACCCCTCCACTTT	CASRDRVGLNSPLHF
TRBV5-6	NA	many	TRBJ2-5	TGTGCCAGCACGGGTAGGGGACTAGAGACCCAGTACTTC	CASTGRGLETQYF
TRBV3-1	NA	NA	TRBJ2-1	TGTGCCAGCAGCCAACACAAAAACATGGGTTGGATCAAGAATGAGCAGTTCTTC	CASSQHKNMGWIKNEQFF
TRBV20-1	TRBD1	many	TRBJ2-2	TGCAGTGCTAGATCGGACAGGGGTGGCACCGGGGAGCTGTTTTTT	CSARSDRGGTGELFF
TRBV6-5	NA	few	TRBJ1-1	TGTGCCAGCAGCCGGGACATTGGACCTGAAGCTTTCTTT	CASSRDIGPEAFF
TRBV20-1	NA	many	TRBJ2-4	TGCAGTGCTAGCTCTGTAGCCAAAAACATTCAGTACTTC	CSASSVAKNIQYF
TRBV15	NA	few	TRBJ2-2	TGTGCCACCAGCCCCGGGGGATTTGACACCGGGGAGCTGTTTTTT	CATSPGGFDTGELFF
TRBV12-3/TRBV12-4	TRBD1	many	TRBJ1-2	TGTGCCAGCAGCCTTTCAGGGGGGGCTAACTATGGCTACACCTTC	CASSLSGGANYGYTF
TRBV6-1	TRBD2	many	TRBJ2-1	TGTGCCAGCAGGCCTAGCGGGAGGGCCGCCTACAATGAGCAGTTCTTC	CASRPSGRAAYNEQFF
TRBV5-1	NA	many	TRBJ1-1	TGCGCCAGCAGCCAATCATTGGGGGGTGTGAACACTGAAGCTTTCTTT	CASSQSLGGVNTEAFF
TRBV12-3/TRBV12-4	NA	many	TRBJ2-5	TGTGCCAGCAGTCCGGAGGCCCTCGGGGAGACCCAGTACTTC	CASSPEALGETQYF
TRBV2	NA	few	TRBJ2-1	TGTGCCGGACTTGATAATGAGCAGTTCTTC	CAGLDNEQFF
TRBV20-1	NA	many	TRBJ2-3	TGCAGTGCTACAGGGGGGGGAGATACGCAGTATTTT	CSATGGGDTQYF
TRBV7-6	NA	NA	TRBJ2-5	TGTGCCAGCAGCGCGAAGCAGAGTGGGACCCAGTACTTC	CASSAKQSGTQYF
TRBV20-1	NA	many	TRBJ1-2	TGCAGTGCCCGATTCGGGGGGCAAAGCTACACCTTC	CSARFGGQSYTF
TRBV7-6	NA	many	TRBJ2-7	TGTGCCAGCAGGTCTTCTAGCTACGAGCAGTACTTC	CASRSSSYEQYF